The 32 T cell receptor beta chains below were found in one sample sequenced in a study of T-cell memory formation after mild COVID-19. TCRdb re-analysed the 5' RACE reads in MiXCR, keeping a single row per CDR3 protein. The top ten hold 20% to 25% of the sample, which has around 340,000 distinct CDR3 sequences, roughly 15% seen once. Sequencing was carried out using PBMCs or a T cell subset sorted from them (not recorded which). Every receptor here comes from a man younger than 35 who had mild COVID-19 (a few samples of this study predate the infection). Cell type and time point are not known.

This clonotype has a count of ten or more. CDR3 amino acids: CASNPGRGGAETQYF. In DNA form, the CDR3 reads TGCGCCAGCAACCCTGGGAGGGGGGGGGCCGAGACCCAGTACTTC. The gene calls are TRBV5-1 and TRBJ2-5; D may be TRBD2 (7 bases). Looked up from germline, CDR1 is SGHRS and CDR2 is YFSETQ. V lost 6 bases, J lost 5 bases, and 20 bases lay in between. The CDR3 spans 15 residues.

The CDR3 region has the DNA TGTGCCAGCAGTTTCCAACCGGGACACCAACTCTACGAGCAGTACTTC. Encoded protein: CASSFQPGHQLYEQYF. The chain is built from TRBV6-2 or TRBV6-3 and TRBJ2-7, with a tentative D call TRBD1 (6 bases). V lost 4 bases, J lost 3 bases, and 19 bases lay in between. This CDR3 region has 16 residues. The germline V gene has CDR1 MNHEY and CDR2 SVGEGT.

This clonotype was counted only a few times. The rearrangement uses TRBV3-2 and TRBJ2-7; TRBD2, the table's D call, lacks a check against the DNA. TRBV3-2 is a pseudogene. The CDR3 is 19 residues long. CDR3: CASSQVDSAGGRGAYEQYV. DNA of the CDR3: TGTGCCAGCAGCCAAGTAGACTCAGCGGGGGGGCGAGGAGCCTACGAGCAGTACGTC.

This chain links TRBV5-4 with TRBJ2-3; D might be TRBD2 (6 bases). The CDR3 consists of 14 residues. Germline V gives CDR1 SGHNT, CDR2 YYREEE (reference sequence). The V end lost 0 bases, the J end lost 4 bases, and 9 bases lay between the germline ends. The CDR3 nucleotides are TGTGCCAGCAGCTTGGTGGTAGCGGCAGATACGCAGTATTTT. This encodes CASSLVVAADTQYF.

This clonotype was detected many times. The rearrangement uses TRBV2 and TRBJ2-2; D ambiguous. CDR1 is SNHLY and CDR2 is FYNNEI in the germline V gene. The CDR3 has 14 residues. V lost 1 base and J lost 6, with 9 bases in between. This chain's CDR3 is CASSEDGAAGELFF. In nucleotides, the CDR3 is TGTGCCAGCAGTGAAGATGGCGCTGCCGGGGAGCTGTTTTTT.

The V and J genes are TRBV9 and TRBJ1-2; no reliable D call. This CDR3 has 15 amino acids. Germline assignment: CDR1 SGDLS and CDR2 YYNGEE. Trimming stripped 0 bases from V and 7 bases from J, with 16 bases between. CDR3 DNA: TGTGCCAGCAGCGTAGATGGATATCCCTCTGGTGGCTACACCTTC. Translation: CASSVDGYPSGGYTF.

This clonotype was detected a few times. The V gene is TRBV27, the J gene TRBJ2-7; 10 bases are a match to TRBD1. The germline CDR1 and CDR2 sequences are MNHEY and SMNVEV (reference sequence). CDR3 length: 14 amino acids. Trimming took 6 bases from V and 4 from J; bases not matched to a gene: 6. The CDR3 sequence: CASSYGDRGYEQYF. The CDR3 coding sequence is TGTGCCAGCAGCTACGGGGACAGGGGATACGAGCAGTACTTC.

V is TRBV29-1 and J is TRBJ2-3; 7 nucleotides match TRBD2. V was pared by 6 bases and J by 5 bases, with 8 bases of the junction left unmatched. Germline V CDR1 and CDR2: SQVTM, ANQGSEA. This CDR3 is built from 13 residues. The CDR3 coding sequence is TGCAGCGTCCGAGGACTAGGACAAGATACGCAGTATTTT. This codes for CSVRGLGQDTQYF.

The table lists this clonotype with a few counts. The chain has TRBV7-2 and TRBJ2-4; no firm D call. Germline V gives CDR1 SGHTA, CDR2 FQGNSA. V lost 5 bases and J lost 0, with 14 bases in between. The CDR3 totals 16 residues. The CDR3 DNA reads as TGTGCCAGCAGCGGCCAGTTGCGAGGAGCCAAAAACATTCAGTACTTC. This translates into CASSGQLRGAKNIQYF.

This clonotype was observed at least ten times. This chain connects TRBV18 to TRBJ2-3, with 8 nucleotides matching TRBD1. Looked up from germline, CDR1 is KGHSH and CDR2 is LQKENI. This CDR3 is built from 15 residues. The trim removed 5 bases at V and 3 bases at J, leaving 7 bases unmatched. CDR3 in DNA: TGTGCCAGCTCAACCCAGGGGGCGAGTACAGATACGCAGTATTTT. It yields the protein CASSTQGASTDTQYF.

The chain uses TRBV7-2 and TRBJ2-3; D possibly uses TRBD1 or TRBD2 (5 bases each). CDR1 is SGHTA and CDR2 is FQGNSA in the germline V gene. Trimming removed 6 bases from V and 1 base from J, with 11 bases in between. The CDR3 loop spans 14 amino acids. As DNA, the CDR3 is TGTGCCAGCAGGCAGCTGGGGGGCACAGATACGCAGTATTTT. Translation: CASRQLGGTDTQYF. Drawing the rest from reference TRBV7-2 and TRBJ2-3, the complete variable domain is GAGVSQSPSNKVTEKGKDVELRCDPISGHTALYWYRQSLGQGLEFLIYFQGNSAPDKSGLPSDRFSAERTGGSVSTLTIQRTQQEDSAVYLCASRQLGGTDTQYFGPGTRLTVL.

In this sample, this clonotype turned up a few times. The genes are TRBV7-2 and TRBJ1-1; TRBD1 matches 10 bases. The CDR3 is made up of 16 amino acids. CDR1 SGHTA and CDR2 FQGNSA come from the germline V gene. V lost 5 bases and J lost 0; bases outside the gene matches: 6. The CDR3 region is CASSPWTGGVNTEAFF. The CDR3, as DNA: TGTGCCAGCAGCCCATGGACAGGGGGAGTGAACACTGAAGCTTTCTTT.

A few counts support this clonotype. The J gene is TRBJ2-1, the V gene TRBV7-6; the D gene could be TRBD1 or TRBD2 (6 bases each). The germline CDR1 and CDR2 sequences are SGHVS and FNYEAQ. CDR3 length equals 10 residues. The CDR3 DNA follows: TGTGCAGTGGGGGGCAGAGAGCAGTTCTTC. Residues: CAVGGREQFF.

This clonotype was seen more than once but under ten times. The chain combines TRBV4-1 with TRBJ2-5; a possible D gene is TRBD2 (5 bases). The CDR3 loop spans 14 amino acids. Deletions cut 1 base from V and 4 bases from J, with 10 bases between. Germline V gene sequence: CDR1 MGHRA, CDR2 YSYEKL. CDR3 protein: CASSQGGVRETQYF. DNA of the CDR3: TGCGCCAGCAGCCAAGGGGGAGTCCGAGAGACCCAGTACTTC.

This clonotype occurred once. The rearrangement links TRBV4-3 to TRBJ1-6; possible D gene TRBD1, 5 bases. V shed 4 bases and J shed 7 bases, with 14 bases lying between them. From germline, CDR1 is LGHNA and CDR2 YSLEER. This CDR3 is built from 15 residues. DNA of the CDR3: TGCGCCAGCAGCCCGGGTGGGGACCGGAATTCACCCCTCCACTTT. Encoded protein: CASSPGGDRNSPLHF.

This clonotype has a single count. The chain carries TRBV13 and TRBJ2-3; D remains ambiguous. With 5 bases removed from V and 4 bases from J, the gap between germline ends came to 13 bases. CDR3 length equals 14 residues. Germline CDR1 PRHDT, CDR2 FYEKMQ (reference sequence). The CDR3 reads CASSTTFVPDTQYF. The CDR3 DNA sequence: TGTGCCAGCAGCACCACGTTTGTACCAGATACGCAGTATTTT.

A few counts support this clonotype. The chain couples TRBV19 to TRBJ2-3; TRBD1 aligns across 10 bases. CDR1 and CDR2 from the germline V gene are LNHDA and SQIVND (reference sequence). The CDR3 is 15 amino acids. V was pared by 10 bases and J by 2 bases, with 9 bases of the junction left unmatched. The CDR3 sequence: CATIDRGRDTDTQYF. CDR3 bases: TGTGCCACCATAGACAGGGGGCGAGACACAGATACGCAGTATTTT.

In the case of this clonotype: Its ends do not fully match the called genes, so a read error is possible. In nucleotides, the CDR3 is TGTGCCAGCAGTTTAGAGGTAGCGGATACGCAGTATTTT. Translation gives CASSLEVADTQYF. The J gene is TRBJ2-3, the V gene TRBV7-9; tentatively, D is TRBD2 (5 bases). The CDR3 has 13 amino acids. Germline V gene sequence: CDR1 SEHNR, CDR2 FQNEAQ (reference sequence).

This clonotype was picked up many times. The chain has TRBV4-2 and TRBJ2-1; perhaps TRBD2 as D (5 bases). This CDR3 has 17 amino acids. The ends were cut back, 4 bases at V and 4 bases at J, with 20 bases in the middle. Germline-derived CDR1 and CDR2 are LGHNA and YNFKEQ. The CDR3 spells CASSRPPYSETYNEQFF. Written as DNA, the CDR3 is TGTGCCAGCAGCCGACCTCCATATAGCGAGACTTACAATGAGCAGTTCTTC.

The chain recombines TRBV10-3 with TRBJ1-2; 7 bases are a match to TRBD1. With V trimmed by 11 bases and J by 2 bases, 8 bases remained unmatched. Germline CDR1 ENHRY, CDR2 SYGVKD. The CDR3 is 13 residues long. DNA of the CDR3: TGTGCCGCCCGGCTACAGGGGAACTATGGCTACACCTTC. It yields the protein CAARLQGNYGYTF.

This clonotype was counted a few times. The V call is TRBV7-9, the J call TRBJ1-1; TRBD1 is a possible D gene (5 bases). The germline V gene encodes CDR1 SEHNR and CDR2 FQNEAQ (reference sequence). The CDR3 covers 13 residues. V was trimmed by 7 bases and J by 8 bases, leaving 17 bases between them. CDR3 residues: CASKIGAGAEAFF. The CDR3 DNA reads TGTGCCAGCAAAATAGGGGCGGGAGCCGAAGCTTTCTTT.

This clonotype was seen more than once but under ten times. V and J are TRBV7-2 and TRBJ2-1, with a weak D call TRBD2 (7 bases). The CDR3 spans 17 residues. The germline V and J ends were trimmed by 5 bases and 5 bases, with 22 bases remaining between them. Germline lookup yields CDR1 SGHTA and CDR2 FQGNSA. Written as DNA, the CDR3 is TGTGCCAGCAGCCCTCGAAAGGGGGGGGGACTCCACAATGAGCAGTTCTTC. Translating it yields CASSPRKGGGLHNEQFF.

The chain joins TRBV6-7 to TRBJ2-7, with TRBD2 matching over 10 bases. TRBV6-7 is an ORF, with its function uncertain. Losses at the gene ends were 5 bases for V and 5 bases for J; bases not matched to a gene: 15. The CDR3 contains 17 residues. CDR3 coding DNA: TGTGCCAGCAGTACCACTAGCGGGGTGGACGGTAGCCACGAGCAGTACTTC. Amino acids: CASSTTSGVDGSHEQYF.

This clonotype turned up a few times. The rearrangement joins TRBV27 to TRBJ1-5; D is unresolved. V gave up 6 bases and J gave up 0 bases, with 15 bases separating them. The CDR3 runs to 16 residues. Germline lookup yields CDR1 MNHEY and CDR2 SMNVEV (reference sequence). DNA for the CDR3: TGTGCCAGCAGGAGAACGACTGGTTATAGCAATCAGCCCCAGCATTTT. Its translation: CASRRTTGYSNQPQHF.

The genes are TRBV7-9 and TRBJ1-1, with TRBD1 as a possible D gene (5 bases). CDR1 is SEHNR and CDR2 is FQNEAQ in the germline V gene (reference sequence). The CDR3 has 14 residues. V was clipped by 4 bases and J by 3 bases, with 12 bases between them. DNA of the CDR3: TGTGCCAGCAGCTGGGGGGGTGGGGACACTGAAGCTTTCTTT. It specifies CASSWGGGDTEAFF.

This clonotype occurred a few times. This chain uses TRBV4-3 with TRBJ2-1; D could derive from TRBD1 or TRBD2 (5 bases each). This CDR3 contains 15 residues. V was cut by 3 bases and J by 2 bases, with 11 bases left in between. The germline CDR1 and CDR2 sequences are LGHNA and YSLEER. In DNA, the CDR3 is TGCGCCAGCAGCCAGGAGTGGGACCCCTACAATGAGCAGTTCTTC. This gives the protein CASSQEWDPYNEQFF.

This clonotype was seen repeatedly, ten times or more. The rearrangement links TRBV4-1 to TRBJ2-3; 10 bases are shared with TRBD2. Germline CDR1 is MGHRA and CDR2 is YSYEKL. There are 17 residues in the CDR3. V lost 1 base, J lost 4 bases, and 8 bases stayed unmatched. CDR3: CASSQAGWLAGADTQYF. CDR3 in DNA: TGCGCCAGCAGCCAAGCCGGTTGGCTAGCGGGGGCAGATACGCAGTATTTT.

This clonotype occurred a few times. The CDR3 DNA sequence: TGTGCCAGCAGCTTAGTTATGGGGGTAAACACCGGGGAGCTGTTTTTT. Translating it yields CASSLVMGVNTGELFF. This chain connects TRBV7-2 to TRBJ2-2; D possibly uses TRBD1 or TRBD2 (5 bases each). The V gene's germline CDR1 is SGHTA and CDR2 FQGNSA. This CDR3 is built from 16 residues. The V and J ends lost 1 base and 2 bases respectively, with 11 bases between them.

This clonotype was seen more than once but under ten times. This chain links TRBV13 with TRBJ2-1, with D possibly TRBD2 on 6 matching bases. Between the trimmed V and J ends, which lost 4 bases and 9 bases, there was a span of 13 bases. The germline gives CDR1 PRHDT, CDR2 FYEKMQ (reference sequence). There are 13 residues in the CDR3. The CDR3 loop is CASSYIWEVEQFF. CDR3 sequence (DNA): TGTGCCAGCAGCTACATCTGGGAGGTTGAGCAGTTCTTC.

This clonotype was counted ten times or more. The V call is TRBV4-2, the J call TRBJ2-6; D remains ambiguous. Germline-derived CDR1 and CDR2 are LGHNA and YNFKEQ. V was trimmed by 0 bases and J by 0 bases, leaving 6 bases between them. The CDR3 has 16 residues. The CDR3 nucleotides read TGTGCCAGCAGCCAAGATAACAACTCTGGGGCCAACGTCCTGACTTTC. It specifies CASSQDNNSGANVLTF.

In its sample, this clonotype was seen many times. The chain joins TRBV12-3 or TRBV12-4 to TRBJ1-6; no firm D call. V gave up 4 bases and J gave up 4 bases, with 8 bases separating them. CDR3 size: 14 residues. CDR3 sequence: CASSSDIYNSPLHF. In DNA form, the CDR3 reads TGTGCCAGCAGTTCAGACATTTATAATTCACCCCTCCACTTT.

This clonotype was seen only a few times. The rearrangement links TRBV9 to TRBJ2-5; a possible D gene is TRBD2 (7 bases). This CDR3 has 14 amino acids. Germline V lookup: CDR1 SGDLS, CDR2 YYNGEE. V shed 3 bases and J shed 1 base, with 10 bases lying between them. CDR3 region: CASSEGGFQETQYF. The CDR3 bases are TGTGCCAGCAGCGAGGGGGGGTTCCAAGAGACCCAGTACTTC.